These T cell receptor beta chains were read from a single sample in a study of shared clonotypes between healthy human individuals. TCRdb's copy holds only in-frame clones and misses some; the assay was immunoSEQ multiplex PCR. In the table there are 850,000 to 1,100,000 clones, 70% to 85% of which are singletons. Sequenced input: memory CD4+ T cells from PBMCs. The receptor source for this set is a young man in good health. Some clones in this sample may be carry-over from other donors' samples. CDR3s include the opening cysteine and the closing phenylalanine or tryptophan. D genes are given only for firm matches. Rows give clone size only sometimes, using once, few, many, or a class for an expanded clone.

TRBV6-5,NA,few,TRBJ1-1,CASSTGGTEAFF,TGTGCCAGCAGTACTGGGGGCACTGAAGCTTTCTTT
TRBV5-6,TRBD2,NA,TRBJ2-7,CASSWGSGGRSYEQYF,TGTGCCAGCAGCTGGGGGAGCGGGGGCCGATCCTACGAGCAGTACTTC
TRBV1,NA,NA,TRBJ2-5,CTSSQDQDASGRETQYF,TGCACCAGCAGCCAAGATCAGGACGCGAGTGGGCGAGAGACCCAGTACTTC
TRBV2,NA,few,TRBJ2-1,CASTLGVYNEQFF,TGTGCCAGCACTCTGGGGGTCTACAATGAGCAGTTCTTC
TRBV5-6,TRBD1,NA,TRBJ2-2,CASRVTGGTGELFF,TGTGCCAGCAGGGTGACAGGGGGCACCGGGGAGCTGTTTTTT
TRBV28,NA,NA,TRBJ2-7,CASSLFRNEQYF,TGTGCCAGCAGTTTATTTAGAAACGAGCAGTACTTC
TRBV6-6,NA,NA,TRBJ1-1,CASSSGGGTEAFF,TGTGCCAGCAGTTCCGGGGGTGGGACTGAAGCTTTCTTT
TRBV11-2,NA,NA,TRBJ2-5,CASSLSQTQYF,TGTGCCAGCAGCTTAAGTCAGACCCAGTACTTC
TRBV28,NA,NA,TRBJ1-1,CASRAAGSGAFF,TGTGCCAGCAGAGCCGCAGGGAGCGGAGCTTTCTTT
TRBV9,NA,NA,TRBJ1-5,CASSVGLNQPQHF,TGTGCCAGCAGCGTAGGGCTCAATCAGCCCCAGCATTTT